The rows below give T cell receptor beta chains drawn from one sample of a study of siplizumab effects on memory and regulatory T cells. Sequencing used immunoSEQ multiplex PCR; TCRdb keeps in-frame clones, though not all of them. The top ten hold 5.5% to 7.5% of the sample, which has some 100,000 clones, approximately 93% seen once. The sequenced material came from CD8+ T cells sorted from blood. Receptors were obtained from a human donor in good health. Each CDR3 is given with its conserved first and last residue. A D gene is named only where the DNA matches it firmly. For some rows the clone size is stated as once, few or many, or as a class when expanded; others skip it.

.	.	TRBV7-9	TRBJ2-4	TGTGCCAGCAGCTTAGTTGACAGCCTAGCCAAAAACATTCAGTACTTC	CASSLVDSLAKNIQYF
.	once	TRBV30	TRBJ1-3	TGTGCCTGGAGTGGGGGACAATCTGGAAACACCATATATTTT	CAWSGGQSGNTIYF
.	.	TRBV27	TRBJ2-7	TGTGCCAGCAGTCACAGGGATTTCACCTACGAGCAGTACTTC	CASSHRDFTYEQYF
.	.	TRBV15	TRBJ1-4	TGTGCCACCAGCAGAGATCAGAGTGGGTCTAATGAAAAACTGTTTTTT	CATSRDQSGSNEKLFF
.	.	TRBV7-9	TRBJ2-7	TGTGCCAGCAGCTCCTGGGTGGAGGCTTACGAGCAGTACTTC	CASSSWVEAYEQYF
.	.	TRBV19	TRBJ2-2	TGTGCCAGTCGAGGGCCCACCGGGGAGCTGTTTTTT	CASRGPTGELFF
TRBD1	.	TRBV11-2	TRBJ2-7	TGTGCCAGCAGGGAGACAGGGGGCTACGAGCAGTACTTC	CASRETGGYEQYF
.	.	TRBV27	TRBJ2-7	TGTGCCAGCAGTCCCCGGGACCCGTCCTACGAGCAGTACTTC	CASSPRDPSYEQYF
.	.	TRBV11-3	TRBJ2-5	TGTGCCAGCAGCTCAAGGACACGGGAGACCCAGTACTTC	CASSSRTRETQYF
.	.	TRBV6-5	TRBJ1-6	TGTGCCAGCAGTTACTCTGCGGGACCCTATAATTCACCCCTCCACTTT	CASSYSAGPYNSPLHF
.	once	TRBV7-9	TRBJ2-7	TGTGCCAGCAGCGGGCATATTGGATACCAGTACTTC	CASSGHIGYQYF
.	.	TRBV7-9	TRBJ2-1	TGTGCCAGCAGACATTTGGGCGTTCACAATGAGCAGTTCTTC	CASRHLGVHNEQFF
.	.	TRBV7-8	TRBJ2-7	TGTGCCAGCAGCGACCGGGGACACGACTCTGGTCAGCAGTACTTC	CASSDRGHDSGQQYF